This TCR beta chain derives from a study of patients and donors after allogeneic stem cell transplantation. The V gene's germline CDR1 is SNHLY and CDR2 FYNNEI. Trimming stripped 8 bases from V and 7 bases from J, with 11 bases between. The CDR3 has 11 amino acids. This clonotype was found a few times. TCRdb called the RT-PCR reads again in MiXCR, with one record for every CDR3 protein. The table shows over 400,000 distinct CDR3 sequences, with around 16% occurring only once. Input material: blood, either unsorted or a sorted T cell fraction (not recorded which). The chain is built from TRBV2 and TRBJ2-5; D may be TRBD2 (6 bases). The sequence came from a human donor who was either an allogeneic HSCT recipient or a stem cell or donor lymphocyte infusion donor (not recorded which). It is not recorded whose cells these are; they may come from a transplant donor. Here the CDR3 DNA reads TGTGCCAGCTTGCAGGGAGGGACCCAGTACTTC. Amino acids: CASLQGGTQYF.